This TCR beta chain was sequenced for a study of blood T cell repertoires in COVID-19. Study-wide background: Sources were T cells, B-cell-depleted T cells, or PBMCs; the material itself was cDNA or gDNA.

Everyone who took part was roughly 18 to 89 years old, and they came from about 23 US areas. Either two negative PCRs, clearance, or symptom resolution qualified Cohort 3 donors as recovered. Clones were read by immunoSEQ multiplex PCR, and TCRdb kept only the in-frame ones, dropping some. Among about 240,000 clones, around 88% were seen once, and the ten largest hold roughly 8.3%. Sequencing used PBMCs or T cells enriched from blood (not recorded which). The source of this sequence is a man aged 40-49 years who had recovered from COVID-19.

CDR3 nucleotides: TGTGCCAGCAGTGTTGGGACTAGCGGTTCGGCAGATACGCAGTATTTT. Translating it yields CASSVGTSGSADTQYF. This chain connects TRBV2 to TRBJ2-3; 11 nucleotides line up with TRBD2. The ends lost 4 bases at V and 4 bases at J; junction bases unmatched: 7. Looked up from germline, CDR1 is SNHLY and CDR2 is FYNNEI. The CDR3 loop spans 16 amino acids.